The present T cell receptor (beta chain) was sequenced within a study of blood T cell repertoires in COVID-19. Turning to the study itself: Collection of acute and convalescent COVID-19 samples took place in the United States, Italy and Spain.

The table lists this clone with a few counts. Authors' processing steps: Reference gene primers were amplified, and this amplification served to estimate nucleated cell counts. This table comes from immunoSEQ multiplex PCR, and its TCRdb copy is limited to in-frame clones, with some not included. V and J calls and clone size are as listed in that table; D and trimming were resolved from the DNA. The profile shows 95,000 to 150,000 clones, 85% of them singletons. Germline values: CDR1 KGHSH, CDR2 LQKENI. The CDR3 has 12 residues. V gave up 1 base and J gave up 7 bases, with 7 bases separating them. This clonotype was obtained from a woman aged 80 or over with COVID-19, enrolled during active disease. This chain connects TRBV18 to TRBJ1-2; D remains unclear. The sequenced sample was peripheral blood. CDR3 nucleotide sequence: TGTGCCAGCTCACCACGCGGAGGTGGCTACACCTTC. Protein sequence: CASSPRGGGYTF.